This T cell receptor beta chain was recorded in a study of shared clonotypes between healthy human individuals. Study as a whole: There were three CD4 naive, three CD4 memory, two CD8 naive and one CD8 memory plates per donor. Study-level points and caveats: Clonotype sharing among donors, it was expected, would be affected by sequencing depth.

On this clone itself: Its specificity is unknown.

CD45RO-negative CD8 cells positively selected for CCR7 made up the naive population, which excluded terminally differentiated effector memory CD45RA+ cells. Caucasian adults residing in Nashville, Tennessee made up all the donors. CDR1 is SNHLY, CDR2 FYNNEI, per germline. This CDR3 is built from 14 residues. The V end was cut by 7 bases, the J end by 2 bases, with 12 bases between. Repertoires were generated with immunoSEQ multiplex PCR, while TCRdb's copy carries only in-frame clones and drops some. The sample has hundreds of thousands of clones, 85% to 95% seen once. The chain joins TRBV2 to TRBJ2-1; D might be TRBD1 (6 bases). The sequenced sample consisted of naive CD8+ T cells sorted from blood. This TCR was recovered from a woman aged 25 to 45 in good health. For the CDR3, the DNA is TGTGCCAGCATATCGCAGGGGACCTACAATGAGCAGTTCTTC. It codes for CASISQGTYNEQFF.